This T cell receptor beta chain derives from a study of identical twins. Findings and caveats of the study: It was cross-sectional statistical analysis, not following the same donors, that the conclusions relied on.

This clonotype was counted only a few times. What it binds is not known. A universal primer site was created by template switching, with the cDNA bearing unique molecular identifiers. In TCRdb, the 5' RACE reads were re-called with MiXCR into one record per CDR3 protein. This sample yields about 530,000 distinct CDR3 sequences, of which roughly 15% are seen a single time; 0.44% belongs to the top ten. The CDR3 totals 16 residues. Trimming took 0 bases from V and 0 from J, leaving 9 bases between them. Per the germline V gene, CDR1 is SGDLS and CDR2 is YYNGEE. These data were likewise used in another study, on yellow fever vaccine responses in identical twins. According to that study: After vaccination, twins' T cell response reportedly seemed partly convergent, partly personalized.

This sequence originates from a young woman in good health. The sample taken for sequencing was CD4+ T cells sorted from blood. The rearrangement uses TRBV9 and TRBJ1-4, with D possibly being TRBD1 (6 bases). CDR3 bases: TGTGCCAGCAGCGTAGCGGGGGCTGCAACTAATGAAAAACTGTTTTTT. Amino acid sequence: CASSVAGAATNEKLFF.